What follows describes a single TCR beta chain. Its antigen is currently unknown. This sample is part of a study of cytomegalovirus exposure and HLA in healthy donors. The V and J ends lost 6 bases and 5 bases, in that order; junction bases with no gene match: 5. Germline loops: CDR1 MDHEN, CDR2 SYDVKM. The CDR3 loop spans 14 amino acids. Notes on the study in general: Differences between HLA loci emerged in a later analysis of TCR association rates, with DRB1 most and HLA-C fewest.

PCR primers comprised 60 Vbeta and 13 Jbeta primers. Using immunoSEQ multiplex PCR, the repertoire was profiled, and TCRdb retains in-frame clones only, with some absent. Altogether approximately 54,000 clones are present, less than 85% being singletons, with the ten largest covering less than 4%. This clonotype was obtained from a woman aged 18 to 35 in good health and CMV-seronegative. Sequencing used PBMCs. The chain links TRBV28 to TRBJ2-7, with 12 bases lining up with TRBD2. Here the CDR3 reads CASRTSGRRDEQYF. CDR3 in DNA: TGTGCCAGCAGGACTAGCGGGAGACGGGACGAGCAGTACTTC.